The present T cell receptor (beta chain) was sequenced within a study of T cell responses to AZD1222 COVID-19 vaccine. Study-wide results and limits: The span of vaccine-associated CD4 TCRs extended across spike, with dominance at 160-218 and 743-854.

About this clone: What it recognizes is unknown.

The V and J ends lost 4 bases and 0 bases respectively, with 13 bases between them. This CDR3 is 17 amino acids long. Germline CDR1 reads MGHRA; CDR2 reads YSYEKL. TCRdb's table, derived via immunoSEQ multiplex PCR, lists solely in-frame clones and lacks some. The table includes about 83,000 clones, 80% to 95% detected once. The receptor's source is an adult in good health. This specimen was peripheral blood, taken on day 0 of MenACWY control vaccination. The rearrangement links TRBV4-1 to TRBJ2-6, with D hard to call. The CDR3 here is CASSLLFLRSGANVLTF. In DNA, the CDR3 is TGCGCCAGCAGCCTTTTATTTTTGCGCTCTGGGGCCAACGTCCTGACTTTC.